This T cell receptor beta chain came from a study of blood T cells in healthy people across ages. Sample-barcoded 5' priming and a J-beta primer mix drove a second PCR of roughly 7 to 11 cycles. TCRdb used MiXCR to reprocess the 5' RACE reads, holding one entry per CDR3 protein. The table has about 800,000 distinct CDR3 sequences, roughly 25% seen once; the top ten hold 3% to 4%. This clonotype came up once. Antigen: not known. Study-level points and caveats: For the donors, CMV status was unknown and possibly confounded expanded clonotype changes.

The J segment lost 1 base and the V segment lost 4 bases, leaving 4 bases of the junction unmatched. Germline V gene lookup returns CDR1 DFQATT and CDR2 SNEGSKA (reference sequence). The CDR3 is made up of 13 amino acids. In addition, the sample was reused for a study of T cells of mothers and their children. This second report adds: Each donor was one of three healthy Caucasian mothers or one of their six children. Pairs that are related and pairs that are unrelated have TCR recombination output shaped similarly by thymic selection.

Specimen: blood. The J gene is TRBJ2-7, the V gene TRBV20-1; the match to TRBD1 covers 7 bases. This receptor was taken from a boy between 10 and 17 years old in good health. CDR3 nucleotides: TGCAGTGCTATTCCGGGACAGTCCTACGAGCAGTACTTC. Translation: CSAIPGQSYEQYF.